Described below is a single TCR beta chain sequence and its context. Generated by immunoSEQ multiplex PCR, the TCRdb table keeps only in-frame clones and is missing some. The table has 70,000 or so clones, approximately 90% seen once; the top ten hold less than 0.65%. This sample is drawn from a study of blood T cell repertoires in COVID-19. CDR1 is MGHRA, CDR2 YSYEKL, per germline. The CDR3 spans 16 residues. V gave up 2 bases and J gave up 3 bases; unmatched junction bases: 5. The sequenced sample was peripheral blood. The receptor was derived from a man aged 55 to 70 with acute or convalescent COVID-19. This chain links TRBV4-1 with TRBJ2-2; TRBD1 aligns across 8 bases. CDR3 residues: CASSQRQGSDTGELFF. DNA of the CDR3: TGCGCCAGCAGCCAACGACAGGGGTCGGACACCGGGGAGCTGTTTTTT.